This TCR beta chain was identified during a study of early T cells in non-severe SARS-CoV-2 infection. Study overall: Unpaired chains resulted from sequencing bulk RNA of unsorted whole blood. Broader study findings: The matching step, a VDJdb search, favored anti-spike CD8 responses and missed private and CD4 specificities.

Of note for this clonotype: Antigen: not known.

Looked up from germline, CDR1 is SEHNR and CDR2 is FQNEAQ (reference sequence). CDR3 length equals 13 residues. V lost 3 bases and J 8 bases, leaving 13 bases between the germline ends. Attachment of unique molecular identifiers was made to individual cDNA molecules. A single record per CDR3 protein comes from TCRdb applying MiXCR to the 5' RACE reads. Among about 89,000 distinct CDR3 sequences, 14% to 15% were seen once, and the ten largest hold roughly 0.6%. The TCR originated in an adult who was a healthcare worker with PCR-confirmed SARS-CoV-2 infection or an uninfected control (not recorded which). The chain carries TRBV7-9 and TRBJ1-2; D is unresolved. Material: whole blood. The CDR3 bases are TGTGCCAGCAGCTTCGGTGGGTCGGGAGGCTACACCTTC. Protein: CASSFGGSGGYTF.